This T cell receptor beta chain is drawn from a study of shared clonotypes between healthy human individuals. General study points: Clonotypes which were not shared had lower generation probabilities than clonotypes that all four donors shared.

With V trimmed by 4 bases and J by 6 bases, 8 bases remained unmatched. Looked up from germline, CDR1 is SNHLY and CDR2 is FYNNEI. CDR3 size: 14 residues. This table comes from immunoSEQ multiplex PCR, and its TCRdb copy is limited to in-frame clones, with some not included. The sample lists about 1.5 million clones; 95% to 99% were seen once. A word on this clone: Its antigen is currently unknown.

The rearrangement joins TRBV2 to TRBJ1-1; 7 bases line up with TRBD1. Material: naive CD4+ T cells sorted from blood. Noted subset: CD45RA+ positively selected. This clonotype was obtained from a man aged 25 to 40 in good health. The chain's CDR3 is CASSATRGFSEAFF. In nucleotides, the CDR3 is TGTGCCAGCAGTGCGACCAGGGGGTTCTCTGAAGCTTTCTTT.